Given below is one T cell receptor beta chain in context. These data belong to a study of blood T cell repertoires in COVID-19. Across the whole study: Collection of acute and convalescent COVID-19 samples took place in the United States, Italy and Spain. T cells, B-cell-depleted T cells, or PBMCs provided the cDNA or gDNA that served as material.

CDR1 and CDR2 from the germline V gene are MDHEN and SYDVKM. This CDR3 spans 14 amino acids. V was pared by 5 bases and J by 1 base, with 11 bases between. Sequencing used immunoSEQ multiplex PCR; TCRdb keeps in-frame clones, though not all of them. The sample consists of 90,000 to 120,000 clones, about 89% of them appearing once. J is TRBJ1-2 and V is TRBV28; D unresolved. The sequencing input was peripheral blood. The sequence was collected from a man aged 40-50 years with active or convalescent COVID-19. CDR3 sequence: CASSQDFLNYGYTF. The CDR3 nucleotides are TGTGCCAGCAGTCAGGACTTCCTTAACTATGGCTACACCTTC.